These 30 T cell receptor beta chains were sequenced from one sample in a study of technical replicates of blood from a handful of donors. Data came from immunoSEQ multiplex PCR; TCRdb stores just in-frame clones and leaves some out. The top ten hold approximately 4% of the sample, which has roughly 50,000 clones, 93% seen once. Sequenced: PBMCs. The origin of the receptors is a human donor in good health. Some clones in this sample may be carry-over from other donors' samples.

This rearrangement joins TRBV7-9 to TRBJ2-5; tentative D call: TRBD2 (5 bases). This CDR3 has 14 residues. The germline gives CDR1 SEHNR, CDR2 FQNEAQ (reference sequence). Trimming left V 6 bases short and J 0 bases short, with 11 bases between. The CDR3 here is CASSPQRHQETQYF. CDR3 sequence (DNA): TGTGCCAGCAGTCCCCAGCGGCACCAAGAGACCCAGTACTTC.

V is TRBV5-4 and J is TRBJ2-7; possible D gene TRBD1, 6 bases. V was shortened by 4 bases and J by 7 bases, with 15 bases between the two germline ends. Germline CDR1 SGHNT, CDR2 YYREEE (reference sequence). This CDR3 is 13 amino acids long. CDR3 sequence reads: CASSPDRTLEQYF. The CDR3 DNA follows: TGTGCCAGCAGCCCAGACAGGACCCTAGAGCAGTACTTC.

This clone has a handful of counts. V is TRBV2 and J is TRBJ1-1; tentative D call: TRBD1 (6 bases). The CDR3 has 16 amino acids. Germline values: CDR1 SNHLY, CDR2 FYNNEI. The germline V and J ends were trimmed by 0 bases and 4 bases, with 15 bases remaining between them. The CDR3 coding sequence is TGTGCCAGCAGTGAAGCGCTTGGGGGGGCGCGCACTGAAGCTTTCTTT. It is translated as CASSEALGGARTEAFF.

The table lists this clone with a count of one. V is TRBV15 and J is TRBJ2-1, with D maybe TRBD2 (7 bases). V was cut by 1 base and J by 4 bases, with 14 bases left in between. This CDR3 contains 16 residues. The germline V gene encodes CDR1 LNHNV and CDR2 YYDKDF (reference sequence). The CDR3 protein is CATSRGLGGRYNEQFF. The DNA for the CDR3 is TGTGCCACCAGCAGAGGTTTGGGGGGGCGGTACAATGAGCAGTTCTTC.

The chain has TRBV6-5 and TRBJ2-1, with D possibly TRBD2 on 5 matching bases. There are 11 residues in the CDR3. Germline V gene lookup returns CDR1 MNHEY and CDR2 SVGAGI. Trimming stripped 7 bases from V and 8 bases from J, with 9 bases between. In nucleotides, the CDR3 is TGTGCCAGCACGATGAGGGATGAGCAGTTCTTC. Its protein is CASTMRDEQFF.

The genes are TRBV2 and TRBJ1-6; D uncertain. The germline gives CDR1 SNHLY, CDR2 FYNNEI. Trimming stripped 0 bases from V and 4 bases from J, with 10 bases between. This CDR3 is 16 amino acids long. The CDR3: CASSEAGGEYNSPLHF. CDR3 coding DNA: TGTGCCAGCAGTGAAGCAGGCGGGGAGTATAATTCACCCCTCCACTTT.

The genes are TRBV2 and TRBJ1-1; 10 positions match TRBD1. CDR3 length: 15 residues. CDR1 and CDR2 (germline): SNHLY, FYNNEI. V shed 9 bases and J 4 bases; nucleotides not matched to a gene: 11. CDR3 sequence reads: CARRTTGGESTEAFF. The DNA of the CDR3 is TGTGCCAGAAGGACGACAGGGGGCGAGAGCACTGAAGCTTTCTTT.

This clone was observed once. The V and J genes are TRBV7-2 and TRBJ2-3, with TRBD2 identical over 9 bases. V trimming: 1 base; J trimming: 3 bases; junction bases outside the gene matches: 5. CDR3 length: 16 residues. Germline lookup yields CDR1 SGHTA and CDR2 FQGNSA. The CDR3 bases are TGTGCCAGCAGCTTAGGTGGTAGCGGGGGAACAGATACGCAGTATTTT. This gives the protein CASSLGGSGGTDTQYF.

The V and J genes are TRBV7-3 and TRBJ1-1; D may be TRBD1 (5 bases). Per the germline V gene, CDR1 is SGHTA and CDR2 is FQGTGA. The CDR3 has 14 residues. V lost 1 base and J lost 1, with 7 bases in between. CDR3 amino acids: CASSLMGGNTEAFF. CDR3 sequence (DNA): TGTGCCAGCAGCTTAATGGGGGGGAACACTGAAGCTTTCTTT.

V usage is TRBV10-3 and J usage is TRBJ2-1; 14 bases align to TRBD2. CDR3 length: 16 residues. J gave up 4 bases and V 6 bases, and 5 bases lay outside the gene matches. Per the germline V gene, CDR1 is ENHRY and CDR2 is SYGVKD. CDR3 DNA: TGTGCCATCAGCCCCGGGACTAGCGGGGGATACAATGAGCAGTTCTTC. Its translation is CAISPGTSGGYNEQFF.

Here the CDR3 reads CASSVGRDVNQPQHF. The DNA for the CDR3 is TGTGCCAGCAGCGTAGGCAGGGATGTCAATCAGCCCCAGCATTTT. J is TRBJ1-5 and V is TRBV9; D might be TRBD1 (5 bases). CDR3 length: 15 residues. Germline V CDR1 and CDR2: SGDLS, YYNGEE. V dropped 0 bases and J dropped 3 bases, with 10 bases sitting between them.

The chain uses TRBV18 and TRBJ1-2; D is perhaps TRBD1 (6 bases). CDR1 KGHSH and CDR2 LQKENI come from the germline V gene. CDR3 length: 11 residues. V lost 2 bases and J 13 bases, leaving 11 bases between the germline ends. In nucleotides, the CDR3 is TGTGCCAGCTCACCAGGACAGAGCCCCACCTTC. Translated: CASSPGQSPTF.

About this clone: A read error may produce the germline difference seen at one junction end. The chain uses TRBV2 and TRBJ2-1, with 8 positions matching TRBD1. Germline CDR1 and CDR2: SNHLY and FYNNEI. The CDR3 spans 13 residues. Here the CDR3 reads CASTSGVSGGLIF. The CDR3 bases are TGTGCCAGCACCTCTGGAGTGTCAGGGGGCTTGATCTTC.

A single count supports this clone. CDR3 sequence: CASSSGYTYRGNTIYF. For the CDR3, the DNA is TGTGCCAGCAGCTCAGGATACACGTACCGTGGAAACACCATATATTTT. V and J are TRBV11-2 and TRBJ1-3; D call uncertain. Germline V gene lookup returns CDR1 SGHAT and CDR2 FQNNGV. This CDR3 is built from 16 residues. V lost 4 bases, J lost 3 bases, and 16 bases lay in between.

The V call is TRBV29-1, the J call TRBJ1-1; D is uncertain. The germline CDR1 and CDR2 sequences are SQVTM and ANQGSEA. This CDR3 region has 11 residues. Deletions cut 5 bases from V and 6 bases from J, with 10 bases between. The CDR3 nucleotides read TGCAGCGTTATAATTTCGGCTGAAGCTTTCTTT. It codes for CSVIISAEAFF.

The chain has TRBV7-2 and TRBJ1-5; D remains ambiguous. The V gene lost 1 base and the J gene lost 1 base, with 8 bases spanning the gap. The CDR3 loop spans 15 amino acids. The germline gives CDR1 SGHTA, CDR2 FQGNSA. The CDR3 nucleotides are TGTGCCAGCAGCTTAGAACATATGAGCAATCAGCCCCAGCATTTT. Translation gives CASSLEHMSNQPQHF.

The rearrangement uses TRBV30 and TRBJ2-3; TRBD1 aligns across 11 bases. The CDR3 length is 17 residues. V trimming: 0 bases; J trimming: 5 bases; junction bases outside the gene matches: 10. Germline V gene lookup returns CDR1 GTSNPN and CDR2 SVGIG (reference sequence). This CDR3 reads CAWSVPGGTGGRDTQYF. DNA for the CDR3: TGTGCCTGGAGTGTACCTGGAGGGACAGGGGGTAGAGATACGCAGTATTTT.

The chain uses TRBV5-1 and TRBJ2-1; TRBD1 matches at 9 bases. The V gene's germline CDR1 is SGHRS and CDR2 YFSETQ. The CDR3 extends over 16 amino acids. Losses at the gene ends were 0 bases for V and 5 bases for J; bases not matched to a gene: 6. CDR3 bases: TGCGCCAGCAGCTTGGCTCCGGGACAGGGCAACAATGAGCAGTTCTTC. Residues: CASSLAPGQGNNEQFF.

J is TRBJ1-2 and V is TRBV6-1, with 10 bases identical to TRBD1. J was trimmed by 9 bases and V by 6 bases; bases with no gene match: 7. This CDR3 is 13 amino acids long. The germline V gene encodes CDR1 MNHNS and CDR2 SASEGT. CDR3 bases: TGTGCCAGCAGACCCGGGACAGGGGCTCGCTACACCTTC. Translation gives CASRPGTGARYTF.

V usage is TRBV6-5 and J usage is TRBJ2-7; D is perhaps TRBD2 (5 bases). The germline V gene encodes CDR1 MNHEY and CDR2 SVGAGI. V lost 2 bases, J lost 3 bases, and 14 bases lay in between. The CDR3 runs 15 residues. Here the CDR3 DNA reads TGTGCCAGCAGTTACCGCGCCAGCGGAGACTACGAGCAGTACTTC. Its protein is CASSYRASGDYEQYF.

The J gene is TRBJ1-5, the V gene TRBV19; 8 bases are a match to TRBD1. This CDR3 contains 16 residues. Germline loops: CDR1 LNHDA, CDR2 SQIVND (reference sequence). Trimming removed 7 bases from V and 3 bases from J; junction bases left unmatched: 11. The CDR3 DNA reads TGTGCCAGTAACGAATTTCGACAGGGGATCAATCAGCCCCAGCATTTT. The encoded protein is CASNEFRQGINQPQHF.

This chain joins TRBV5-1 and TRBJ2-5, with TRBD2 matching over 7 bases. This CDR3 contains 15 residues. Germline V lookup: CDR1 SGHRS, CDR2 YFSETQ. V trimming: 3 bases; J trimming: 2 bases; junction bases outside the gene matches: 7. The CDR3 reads CASSSSGEGQETQYF. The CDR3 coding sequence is TGCGCCAGCAGCTCTTCGGGGGAGGGACAAGAGACCCAGTACTTC.

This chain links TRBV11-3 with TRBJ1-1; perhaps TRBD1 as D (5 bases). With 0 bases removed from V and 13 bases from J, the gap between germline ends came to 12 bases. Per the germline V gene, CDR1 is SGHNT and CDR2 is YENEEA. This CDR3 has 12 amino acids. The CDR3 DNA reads TGTGCCAGCAGCTTAGATGGGACTACTCTTTTCTTT. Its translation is CASSLDGTTLFF.

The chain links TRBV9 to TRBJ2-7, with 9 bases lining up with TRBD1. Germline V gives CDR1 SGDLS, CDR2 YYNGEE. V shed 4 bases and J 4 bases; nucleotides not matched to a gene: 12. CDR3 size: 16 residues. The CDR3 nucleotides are TGTGCCAGCAGCTCTCAAGCCGGGACAGGGTGGTACGAGCAGTACTTC. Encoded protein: CASSSQAGTGWYEQYF.

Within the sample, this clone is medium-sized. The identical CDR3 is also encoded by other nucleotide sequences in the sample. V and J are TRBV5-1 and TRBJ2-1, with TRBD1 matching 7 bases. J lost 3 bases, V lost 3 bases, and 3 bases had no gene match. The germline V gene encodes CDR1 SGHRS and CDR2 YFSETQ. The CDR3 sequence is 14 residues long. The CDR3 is CASSSSGGYNEQFF. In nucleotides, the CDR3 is TGCGCCAGCAGCTCCTCAGGGGGCTACAATGAGCAGTTCTTC.

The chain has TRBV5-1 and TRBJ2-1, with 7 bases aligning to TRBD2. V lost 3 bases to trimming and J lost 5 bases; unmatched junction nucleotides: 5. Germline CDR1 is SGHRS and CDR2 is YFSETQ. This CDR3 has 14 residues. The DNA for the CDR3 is TGCGCCAGCAGCTCCGGCGGGGGAAACAATGAGCAGTTCTTC. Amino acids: CASSSGGGNNEQFF.

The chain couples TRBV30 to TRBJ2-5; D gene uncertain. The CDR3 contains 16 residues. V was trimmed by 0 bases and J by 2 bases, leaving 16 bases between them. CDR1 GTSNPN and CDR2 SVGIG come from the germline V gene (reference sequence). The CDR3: CAWSVGLGGSQETQYF. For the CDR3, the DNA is TGTGCCTGGAGTGTGGGCCTCGGTGGCAGTCAAGAGACCCAGTACTTC.

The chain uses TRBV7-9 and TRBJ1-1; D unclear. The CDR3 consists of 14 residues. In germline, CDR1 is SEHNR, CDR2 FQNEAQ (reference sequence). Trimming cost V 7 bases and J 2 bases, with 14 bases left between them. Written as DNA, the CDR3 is TGTGCCAGCACCCAAATACAGAGTAACACTGAAGCTTTCTTT. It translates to CASTQIQSNTEAFF.

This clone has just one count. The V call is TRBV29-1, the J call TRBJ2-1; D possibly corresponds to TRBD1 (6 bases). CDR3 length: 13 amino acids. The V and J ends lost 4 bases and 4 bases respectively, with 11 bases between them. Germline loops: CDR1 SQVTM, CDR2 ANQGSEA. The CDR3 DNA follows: TGCAGCGTTGGAGGGACACGGTACAATGAGCAGTTCTTC. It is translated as CSVGGTRYNEQFF.

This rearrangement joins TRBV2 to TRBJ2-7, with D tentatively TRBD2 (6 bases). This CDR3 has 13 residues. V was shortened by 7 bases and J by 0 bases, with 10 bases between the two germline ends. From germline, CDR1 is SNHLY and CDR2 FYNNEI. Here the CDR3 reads CASNAGNSYEQYF. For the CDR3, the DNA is TGTGCCAGCAACGCGGGGAACTCCTACGAGCAGTACTTC.